This is a list of T cell receptor beta chains from one sample in a study of blood T cell repertoires in COVID-19. The table came from immunoSEQ multiplex PCR; TCRdb's copy has only in-frame clones and leaves some out. The sample lists 300,000 to 400,000 clones, 75% to 90% seen once, with around 1.8% in the top ten. The sequencing sample was made of PBMCs or T cells enriched from blood (not recorded which). These TCRs come from a woman in her twenties or thirties who had been exposed to COVID-19. Both conserved end residues are part of each CDR3. The size entry is marked missing in some rows and otherwise reads once, few, many or a size class.

j_gene	v_gene	abundance	CDR3aa
TRBJ1-2	TRBV6-2/TRBV6-3	NA	CASSSAGAEEYGYTF
TRBJ1-1	TRBV2	NA	CASSESGQGKTEAFF
TRBJ1-1	TRBV10-3	NA	CAISSGSTVNTEAFF
TRBJ1-4	TRBV28	few	CASSLLTDRGQGNEKLFF
TRBJ2-7	TRBV6-5	NA	CASSRTRDRIYEQYF
TRBJ2-7	TRBV7-3	NA	CASSEEGHWRHEQYF
TRBJ2-3	TRBV7-3	NA	CASSALRTDTQYF
TRBJ2-6	TRBV5-4	NA	CASSPGGRLTGANVLTF
TRBJ1-4	TRBV27	NA	CASTDRGNEKLFF
TRBJ2-7	TRBV7-2	NA	CASSLGLAGGYEQYF
TRBJ2-7	TRBV2	NA	CASSGGASWEQYF
TRBJ2-3	TRBV4-3	NA	CASSQDNRGTDTQYF
TRBJ1-1	TRBV4-2	NA	CASSQESGSLLNTEAFF
TRBJ2-7	TRBV28	few	CASSSGQAEYEQYF
TRBJ1-2	TRBV3-1/TRBV3-2	NA	CASSQMDRAGGYTF
TRBJ2-2	TRBV24-1	NA	CATSDFGTGSGELFF
TRBJ1-3	TRBV6-5	NA	CASRIGGPGNTIYF
TRBJ1-3	TRBV28	NA	CASYSSGDGNTIYF
TRBJ2-5	TRBV2	NA	CASSEDGGSGKETQYF
TRBJ1-3	TRBV19	NA	CATAEFSGNTIYF
TRBJ1-3	TRBV18	NA	CASSPRVQTSSGNTIYF
TRBJ1-1	TRBV7-2	NA	CASSHAKGLEAFF
TRBJ2-3	TRBV2	NA	CASNRDRFTDTQYF
TRBJ1-2	TRBV24-1	NA	CATASTRTLYVVGYTF
TRBJ2-7	TRBV4-3	few	CASSQGGTDKQYF
TRBJ1-1	TRBV4-2	few	CASSQLHRGPSRAFF
TRBJ1-1	TRBV2	NA	CASSHGQGTEAFF
TRBJ2-2	TRBV5-4	NA	CASSVSGKGDTGELFF
TRBJ2-7	TRBV2	NA	CASSSTSGASYEQYF
TRBJ2-1	TRBV18	NA	CASSPGKGQGASNEQFF
TRBJ1-2	TRBV30	NA	CAWNEMGLFGYGYTF
TRBJ2-1	TRBV21-1	NA	CASSKVSQGSSSSYNEQFF
TRBJ1-5	TRBV30	once	CAWRYPGESNQPQHF
TRBJ2-1	TRBV5-1	NA	CASSLDLAGSLYYNEQFF
TRBJ2-7	TRBV7-2	NA	CASSLAGPAYEQYF
TRBJ2-7	TRBV4-1	NA	CASSQMLAVSYEQYF
TRBJ1-5	TRBV19	NA	CASSMTGESNQPQHF
TRBJ1-4	TRBV28	NA	CASAAASPNEKLFF
TRBJ2-7	TRBV9	NA	CASSVVLTGEQYF
TRBJ1-1	TRBV18	once	CASSPRGTGTTEAFF